What follows are 21 T cell receptor beta chains derived from one specimen sequenced in a study of response to subunit inactivated influenza vaccine. TCRdb re-called the RT-PCR reads with MiXCR, one entry per CDR3 protein. The table lists more than 500,000 distinct CDR3 sequences, about 11% of them singletons. This sample also belongs to another study, concerning T cells expressing NK-cell markers. That paper notes: Generation of TCR beta cDNA was performed by 5'RACE template switching incorporating UMIs.

The sequences come from PBMCs from blood, collected on the day of vaccination. These receptors all stem from a man in his fifties or sixties who received an inactivated influenza vaccine.

V and J are TRBV28 and TRBJ1-5, with TRBD1 as a possible D gene (5 bases). Germline-derived CDR1 and CDR2 are MDHEN and SYDVKM. V lost 2 bases, J lost 4 bases, and 9 bases lay in between. The CDR3 has 14 amino acids. CDR3 sequence: CASSLTYRNQPQHF. DNA of the CDR3: TGTGCCAGCAGTTTAACTTACAGGAATCAGCCCCAGCATTTT.

The chain recombines TRBV12-3 or TRBV12-4 with TRBJ2-6, with D uncertain. The CDR3 totals 14 residues. V was trimmed by 3 bases and J by 5 bases, leaving 8 bases between them. CDR3 bases: TGTGCCAGCAGTTTCATTTCCAGGGCCAACGTCCTGACTTTC. This translates into CASSFISRANVLTF.

This clonotype came up many times. This rearrangement joins TRBV11-2 to TRBJ2-5, with TRBD1 matching 7 bases. Germline CDR1 SGHAT, CDR2 FQNNGV. This CDR3 is built from 15 residues. With V trimmed by 6 bases and J by 6 bases, 13 bases remained unmatched. The CDR3 DNA reads as TGTGCCAGCAGTGGTACAAGGGGGCGAGGAAAGACCCAGTACTTC. Amino acid sequence: CASSGTRGRGKTQYF.

This clonotype was counted between two and nine times. The V gene is TRBV7-9, the J gene TRBJ2-1; 10 bases fit TRBD2. The germline CDR1 and CDR2 sequences are SEHNR and FQNEAQ (reference sequence). There are 15 residues in the CDR3. V was clipped by 5 bases and J by 7 bases; unmatched bases: 8. DNA of the CDR3: TGTGCCAGCAGCCTCACTAGCGGGATGAGGAATGAGCAGTTCTTC. Its protein product is CASSLTSGMRNEQFF.

This clonotype was counted only a few times. This chain uses TRBV5-1 with TRBJ1-5, with a weak D call TRBD1 (6 bases). In germline, CDR1 is SGHRS, CDR2 YFSETQ. Trimming removed 1 base from V and 1 base from J, with 9 bases in between. CDR3 size: 15 residues. The CDR3 reads CASSLRGLSNQPQHF. The DNA of the CDR3 is TGCGCCAGCAGCTTGAGGGGGTTAAGCAATCAGCCCCAGCATTTT.

This clonotype has only a few counts. This chain connects TRBV27 to TRBJ2-1; 13 bases are shared with TRBD2. The CDR3 contains 18 residues. The V gene's germline CDR1 is MNHEY and CDR2 SMNVEV (reference sequence). V trimming: 7 bases; J trimming: 3 bases; junction bases outside the gene matches: 12. The CDR3 loop is CASTGLAGAPSIYNEQFF. CDR3 nucleotide sequence: TGTGCCAGCACCGGACTAGCGGGAGCTCCTTCCATCTACAATGAGCAGTTCTTC.

This clonotype was observed a handful of times. The rearrangement joins TRBV18 to TRBJ2-3; D uncertain. Trimming pared 1 base from V and 0 bases from J, leaving 14 bases between. In germline, CDR1 is KGHSH, CDR2 LQKENI. There are 17 residues in the CDR3. Here the CDR3 reads CASSPLQPRLSTDTQYF. The CDR3 nucleotides read TGTGCCAGCTCACCACTGCAGCCTCGCCTTAGCACAGATACGCAGTATTTT.

The genes are TRBV12-3 or TRBV12-4 and TRBJ1-6, with TRBD1 matching 7 bases. V lost 6 bases to trimming and J lost 19 bases; unmatched junction nucleotides: 12. The CDR3 length is 12 residues. The CDR3 bases are TGTGCCAGCAGCCGACAGGGATATTTCCTACACTTT. It specifies CASSRQGYFLHF.

There are many counts of this clonotype. V gene TRBV28 combines with J gene TRBJ1-5, with a weak D call TRBD1 (6 bases). CDR1 MDHEN and CDR2 SYDVKM come from the germline V gene. CDR3 length: 12 amino acids. The V end lost 10 bases, the J end lost 5 bases, and 12 bases lay between the germline ends. The CDR3 loop is CAIQGKYQPQHF. The CDR3 DNA reads TGTGCCATTCAGGGGAAATATCAGCCCCAGCATTTT.

This chain uses TRBV2 with TRBJ1-6; D call uncertain. The germline V gene encodes CDR1 SNHLY and CDR2 FYNNEI. The CDR3 is made up of 14 amino acids. Trimming pared 5 bases from V and 15 bases from J, leaving 20 bases between. The CDR3 sequence: CASSRNSPGFVLHF. The CDR3 bases are TGTGCCAGCAGTCGGAACAGCCCGGGGTTTGTCCTCCACTTT. The whole variable domain, remainder taken from reference TRBV2 and TRBJ1-6, is EPEVTQTPSHQVTQMGQEVILRCVPISNHLYFYWYRQILGQKVEFLVSFYNNEISEKSEIFDDQFSVERPDGSNFTLKIRSTKLEDSAMYFCASSRNSPGFVLHFGNGTRLTVT.

J is TRBJ2-7 and V is TRBV2; no clear D gene. From germline, CDR1 is SNHLY and CDR2 FYNNEI. The V end lost 1 base, the J end lost 3 bases, and 13 bases lay between the germline ends. The CDR3 contains 15 residues. The CDR3 spells CASSEDFGRIYEQYF. The CDR3 coding sequence is TGTGCCAGCAGTGAAGATTTCGGACGAATCTACGAGCAGTACTTC.

The J gene is TRBJ2-3, the V gene TRBV12-3 or TRBV12-4, with 9 nucleotides matching TRBD2. Trimming took 6 bases from V and 1 from J; bases not matched to a gene: 8. The CDR3 loop spans 16 amino acids. The CDR3 sequence: CASSNRVAGGTDTQYF. The CDR3 coding sequence is TGTGCCAGCAGCAATCGGGTAGCGGGAGGCACAGATACGCAGTATTTT.

This clonotype was recorded once. The rearrangement uses TRBV7-2 and TRBJ2-7, with 9 bases that match TRBD2. Germline CDR1 and CDR2: SGHTA and FQGNSA. V lost 3 bases, J lost 6 bases, and 12 bases stayed unmatched. The CDR3 sequence is 16 residues long. The CDR3 nucleotides read TGTGCCAGCAGCTTCCGAGGCCTAGCGGGATCTCGCGAGCAGTACTTC. Its translation: CASSFRGLAGSREQYF.

This clonotype was picked up a small number of times. V usage is TRBV4-2 and J usage is TRBJ2-1; 7 positions agree with TRBD2. From germline, CDR1 is LGHNA and CDR2 YNFKEQ. The CDR3 totals 15 residues. The J segment lost 8 bases and the V segment lost 4 bases, leaving 11 bases of the junction unmatched. CDR3 sequence reads: CASSREGREWDEQFF. The CDR3 DNA sequence: TGTGCCAGCAGCCGGGAGGGGCGGGAGTGGGATGAGCAGTTCTTC.

This clonotype was counted only a few times. The V call is TRBV28, the J call TRBJ2-2; 7 nucleotides match TRBD1. The CDR3 length is 13 residues. V lost 10 bases to trimming and J lost 7 bases; unmatched junction nucleotides: 9. Germline CDR1 and CDR2: MDHEN and SYDVKM. The CDR3 spells CATVTGRDGELFF. CDR3 coding DNA: TGTGCCACGGTGACAGGGAGAGACGGGGAGCTGTTTTTT.

The rearrangement joins TRBV20-1 to TRBJ2-2; 13 bases map to TRBD2. Germline CDR1 DFQATT, CDR2 SNEGSKA (reference sequence). The CDR3 sequence is 16 residues long. Trimming at V came to 5 bases and at J to 5 bases, leaving 8 bases not matched to a gene. The CDR3: CSAPGTSGIGTGELFF. CDR3 coding DNA: TGCAGTGCTCCAGGGACTAGCGGGATAGGAACCGGGGAGCTGTTTTTT.

Only a few counts were recorded for this clonotype. V and J are TRBV15 and TRBJ1-4; a possible D gene is TRBD1 (5 bases). The CDR3 sequence is 18 residues long. The V gene lost 4 bases and the J gene lost 4 bases, with 22 bases spanning the gap. CDR1 and CDR2 from the germline V gene are LNHNV and YYDKDF (reference sequence). The CDR3 DNA reads as TGTGCCACCAGCATTCACCCCCCTGACAGCCTGGGTAATGAAAAACTGTTTTTT. Its translation: CATSIHPPDSLGNEKLFF.

This clonotype was observed a handful of times. The chain carries TRBV5-6 and TRBJ2-7; TRBD2 matches 9 bases. V lost 0 bases to trimming and J lost 6 bases; unmatched junction nucleotides: 4. Germline V gives CDR1 SGHDT, CDR2 YYEEEE. The CDR3 has 14 amino acids. CDR3 amino acids: CASSLVSGRIEQYF. Here the CDR3 DNA reads TGTGCCAGCAGCTTGGTTAGCGGGAGAATCGAGCAGTACTTC.

This chain joins TRBV20-1 and TRBJ2-5, with D possibly TRBD1 on 5 matching bases. V was pared by 0 bases and J by 3 bases, with 14 bases between. CDR1 and CDR2 (germline): DFQATT, SNEGSKA (reference sequence). This CDR3 spans 15 amino acids. The CDR3 DNA is TGCAGTGCTAGAGATTTCCCGAGCAGGGAAGAGACCCAGTACTTC. Amino acids: CSARDFPSREETQYF.

The table lists this clonotype with a few counts. The CDR3 sequence: CAISASGSSYEQYF. In nucleotides, the CDR3 is TGTGCCATCAGTGCTAGCGGGAGCTCCTACGAGCAGTACTTC. V and J are TRBV10-3 and TRBJ2-7, with 10 bases lining up with TRBD2. V trimming: 4 bases; J trimming: 0 bases; junction bases outside the gene matches: 0. The CDR3 is made up of 14 amino acids. Germline V gives CDR1 ENHRY, CDR2 SYGVKD.

In the case of this clonotype: One end of the junction varies from germline; a read error may be responsible. The chain employs TRBV7-8 and TRBJ2-1; 12 bases fit TRBD2. Germline assignment: CDR1 SGHVS and CDR2 FQNEAQ. The CDR3 is made up of 16 amino acids. DNA of the CDR3: TGTGCCAGCAGCTTTTCCGGGACTAGCGGGTACAATAAGCAGTTCTTC. Its translation: CASSFSGTSGYNKQFF.